A selection of T cell receptor beta chains follows, all from one sample in a study of blood T cell repertoires in COVID-19. Profiled with immunoSEQ multiplex PCR; TCRdb holds only in-frame clones, not every one. In the table there are about 180,000 clones, about 86% of which are singletons. The sequenced sample was peripheral blood. The receptors originated from a woman aged 25-40 years with active or convalescent COVID-19. Both conserved end residues are part of each CDR3. Each record gives: V gene, D gene, clone size, J gene, CDR3 DNA, CDR3 protein. A D gene is named only where the DNA matches it firmly. Some rows mark clone size as missing; the rest say once, few, many or name a class of expanded clone.

>TRBV5-5|TRBD1|NA|TRBJ2-5
TGTGCCAGCAGCAAAAACAGGGGCCAAGAGACCCAGTACTTC
CASSKNRGQETQYF
>TRBV21-1|NA|once|TRBJ1-1
TGTGCCAGCAGCGCGGACCCAGACAGGGGGTGCACTGAAGCTTTCTTT
CASSADPDRGCTEAFF
>TRBV7-6|NA|NA|TRBJ1-5
TGTGCCAGCAGCTTATCGGGGAATCAGCCCCAGCATTTT
CASSLSGNQPQHF
>TRBV10-3|NA|NA|TRBJ1-4
TGTGCCATCAGTGAGTCGAGTGCAACTAATGAAAAACTGTTTTTT
CAISESSATNEKLFF
>TRBV10-2|TRBD2|NA|TRBJ2-3
TGCGCCAGCAGTGATCCTAGCGGGACTAGCACAGATACGCAGTATTTT
CASSDPSGTSTDTQYF
>TRBV15|TRBD2|NA|TRBJ2-1
TGTGCCACCAGCAGAGATCCGAGCCTAGCGGGGGGAGCAGTTGAGCAGTTCTTC
CATSRDPSLAGGAVEQFF
>TRBV14|NA|once|TRBJ1-2
TGTGCCAGCAGCCAAGATCAAAGGGGGAATCGCTATGGCTACACCTTC
CASSQDQRGNRYGYTF
>TRBV19|NA|NA|TRBJ1-2
TGTGCCAGCTTCTGCTTACCCCAAGGAGGCTATGGCTACACCTTC
CASFCLPQGGYGYTF
>TRBV7-2|TRBD2|NA|TRBJ2-2
TGTGCCAGCAGCCCTTTTCTAGCGGGAGACACCGGGGAGCTGTTTTTT
CASSPFLAGDTGELFF
>TRBV6-5|NA|NA|TRBJ1-1
TGTGCCAGTACTTTGGGAGGGGGGAACACTGAAGCTTTCTTT
CASTLGGGNTEAFF
>TRBV9|NA|NA|TRBJ1-5
TGTGCCAGCAGCAGGACCCCAATACAGGGACAGCCCCAGCATTTT
CASSRTPIQGQPQHF
>TRBV13|TRBD1|NA|TRBJ2-5
TGTGCCAGCAGCTTAACAGGGGCGGGAGAGACCCAGTACTTC
CASSLTGAGETQYF
>TRBV25-1|NA|once|TRBJ2-1
TGTGCCAGCAGTGATCCCAGGGGGGCGCCCTACAATGAGCAGTTCTTC
CASSDPRGAPYNEQFF
>TRBV18|TRBD2|NA|TRBJ2-1
TGTGCCAGCTCACCTCTGACTAGCGGGGGCCGCAATGAGCAGTTCTTC
CASSPLTSGGRNEQFF
>TRBV2|TRBD1|NA|TRBJ1-1
TGTGCCAGCAGCCAGGGGGGCACTGAAGCTTTCTTT
CASSQGGTEAFF
>TRBV7-6|NA|NA|TRBJ2-3
TGTGCCAGCAGCTCGCTACGGGTTGGAACAGATACGCAGTATTTT
CASSSLRVGTDTQYF
>TRBV15|TRBD1|NA|TRBJ1-1
TGTGCCACCAGCATACACAGGGGAAGCCGTACTGAAGCTTTCTTT
CATSIHRGSRTEAFF
>TRBV28|TRBD1|NA|TRBJ2-7
TGTGCCAGCAGTTTCCCACAGGGGGCTAGGTACGAGCAGTACTTC
CASSFPQGARYEQYF
>TRBV7-2|NA|NA|TRBJ2-1
TGTGCCAGCAGCAAAGACCGGGGATCATACAATGAGCAGTTCTTC
CASSKDRGSYNEQFF
>TRBV6-6|TRBD1|NA|TRBJ1-2
TGTGCCAGCAGTACTGACAGGGGGTATGGCTACACCTTC
CASSTDRGYGYTF
>TRBV28|TRBD2|once|TRBJ2-1
TGTGCCGCAGCCAGTGCGGGAGCGAGACACAATGAGCAGTTCTTC
CAAASAGARHNEQFF
>TRBV6-1|NA|NA|TRBJ1-2
TGTGCCAGCAGTGACTACTATGGCTACACCTTC
CASSDYYGYTF
>TRBV19|NA|NA|TRBJ2-2
TGTGCCAGTAGTAGGGTTAGCGGACACACCGGGGAGCTGTTTTTT
CASSRVSGHTGELFF
>TRBV11-2|TRBD2|NA|TRBJ2-1
TGTGCCAGCAGCTTAGCCGGGACTAGCGGGAGAAATGAGCAGTTCTTC
CASSLAGTSGRNEQFF
>TRBV5-6|TRBD1|NA|TRBJ1-4
TGTGCCAGCAGCCTACAGACAGGGCGGGATGAAAAACTGTTTTTT
CASSLQTGRDEKLFF
>TRBV6-2/TRBV6-3|NA|NA|TRBJ1-1
TGTGCCAGCAGTTACGCCGTGCGGACTGAAGCTTTCTTT
CASSYAVRTEAFF
>TRBV4-2|TRBD2|NA|TRBJ2-2
TGTGCCAGCAGCCAAGACTTGGGGACTACCAAAACCGGGGAGCTGTTTTTT
CASSQDLGTTKTGELFF
>TRBV5-1|NA|few|TRBJ2-3
TGCGCCAGCGCGGATGGGGGCGTCGGGACAGATACGCAGTATTTT
CASADGGVGTDTQYF
>TRBV2|TRBD1|NA|TRBJ1-5
TGTGCCAGCAGTTACCTCAGGGGGCTTCAGCCCCAGCATTTT
CASSYLRGLQPQHF
>TRBV10-3|NA|NA|TRBJ2-3
TGTGCCATCACCCCGAGCGGAACCCTCACAGATACGCAGTATTTT
CAITPSGTLTDTQYF
>TRBV30|TRBD2|NA|TRBJ2-5
TGTGCCTGGAGTCTGGGGGTAGCGGGGGGCCGACGAAGGTACCAAGAGACCCAGTACTTC
CAWSLGVAGGRRRYQETQYF
>TRBV20-1|NA|few|TRBJ1-4
TGCAGAACAGGGACTAATGAAAAACTGTTTTTT
CRTGTNEKLFF
>TRBV7-2|NA|few|TRBJ1-1
TGTGCCAGCAGCCAACAAAGGAACACTGAAGCTTTCTTT
CASSQQRNTEAFF
>TRBV15|NA|NA|TRBJ1-2
TGTGCCACCAGCAGAGAACGGGGGGCGGCTGGCTACACCTTC
CATSRERGAAGYTF
>TRBV7-9|TRBD1|NA|TRBJ1-2
TGTGCCAGCAGGGCCCAGGGGGGAGGTGTCTATGGCTACACCTTC
CASRAQGGGVYGYTF
>TRBV27|NA|few|TRBJ1-5
TGTGCCAGCAGTTTAGTGGGAGGGACCCAACAGCCCCAGCATTTT
CASSLVGGTQQPQHF
>TRBV7-9|TRBD1|NA|TRBJ1-4
TGTGCCAGCAGCTCGAGACAGGGACACGAAAAACTGTTTTTT
CASSSRQGHEKLFF
>TRBV5-4|TRBD2|NA|TRBJ2-1
TGTGCCAGCAGCCCCGGGACTAGCGGGAGGAATGAGCAGTTCTTC
CASSPGTSGRNEQFF
>TRBV5-1|NA|NA|TRBJ1-5
TGCGCCAGCAGCTTATCAGGGGATAGCAATCAGCCCCAGCATTTT
CASSLSGDSNQPQHF
>TRBV29-1|NA|NA|TRBJ2-7
TGCAGCGCGCTCAGGGGAGACGAGCAGTACTTC
CSALRGDEQYF
>TRBV19|TRBD2|NA|TRBJ2-1
TGTGCCAGTAGTATAGGAGGGACTAGCTTCGTTGAGCAGTTCTTC
CASSIGGTSFVEQFF
>TRBV6-1|NA|NA|TRBJ2-4
TGTGCCAGCAGTGAAGTAGAGTTCCTCCTTCAGTACTTC
CASSEVEFLLQYF